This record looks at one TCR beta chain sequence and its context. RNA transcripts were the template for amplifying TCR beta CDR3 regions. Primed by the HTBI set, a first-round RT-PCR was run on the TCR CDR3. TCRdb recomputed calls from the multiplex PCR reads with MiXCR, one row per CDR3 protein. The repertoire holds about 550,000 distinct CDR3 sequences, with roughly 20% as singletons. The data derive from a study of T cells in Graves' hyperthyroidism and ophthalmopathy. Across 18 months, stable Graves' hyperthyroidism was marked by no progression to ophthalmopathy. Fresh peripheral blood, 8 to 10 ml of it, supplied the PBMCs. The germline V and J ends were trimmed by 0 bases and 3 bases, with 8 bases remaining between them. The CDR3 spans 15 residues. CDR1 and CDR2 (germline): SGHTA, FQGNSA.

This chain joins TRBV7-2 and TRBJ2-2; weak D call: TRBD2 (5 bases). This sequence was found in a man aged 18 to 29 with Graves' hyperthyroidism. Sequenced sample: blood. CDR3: CASSLAGAYTGELFF. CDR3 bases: TGTGCCAGCAGCTTAGCGGGAGCCTACACCGGGGAGCTGTTTTTT.